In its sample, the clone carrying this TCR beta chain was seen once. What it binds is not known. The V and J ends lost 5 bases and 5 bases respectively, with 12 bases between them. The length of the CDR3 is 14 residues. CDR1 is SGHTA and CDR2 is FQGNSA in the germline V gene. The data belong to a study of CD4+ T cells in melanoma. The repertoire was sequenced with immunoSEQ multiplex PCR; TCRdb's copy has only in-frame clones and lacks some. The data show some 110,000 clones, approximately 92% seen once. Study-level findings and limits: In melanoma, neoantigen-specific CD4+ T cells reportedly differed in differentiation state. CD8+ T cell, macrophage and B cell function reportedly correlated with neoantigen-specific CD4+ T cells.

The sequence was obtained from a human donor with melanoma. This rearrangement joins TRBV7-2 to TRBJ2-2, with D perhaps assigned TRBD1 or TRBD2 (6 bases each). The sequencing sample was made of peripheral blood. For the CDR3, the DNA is TGTGCCAGCAGCGGGGGGCGCGGAACCGGGGAGCTGTTTTTT. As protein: CASSGGRGTGELFF.